The 20 T cell receptor beta chains given below trace back to one sample, sequenced in a study of follicular helper T cells after annual influenza vaccination. Repertoires were generated with immunoSEQ multiplex PCR, while TCRdb's copy carries only in-frame clones and drops some. Among about 11,000 clones listed, roughly 85% were seen once. The sample in question was CXCR5- memory CD4+ T cells sorted from blood, obtained 6 weeks after influenza vaccination. Receptors were obtained from an adult who received the influenza vaccine.

The gene calls are TRBV28 and TRBJ1-4; D is unclear. Germline CDR1 reads MDHEN; CDR2 reads SYDVKM. V dropped 8 bases and J dropped 5 bases, with 15 bases sitting between them. CDR3 length: 14 amino acids. The CDR3 nucleotides read TGTGCCAGCCTAGACCGGGCCACGAATGAAAAACTGTTTTTT. Its protein is CASLDRATNEKLFF.

This chain uses TRBV4-1 with TRBJ2-5; D gene uncertain. The germline gives CDR1 MGHRA, CDR2 YSYEKL. V gave up 0 bases and J gave up 2 bases, with 16 bases separating them. CDR3 size: 17 residues. CDR3 DNA: TGCGCCAGCAGCCAAGAAACTTCGTACGGAACGCAAGAGACCCAGTACTTC. Encoded protein: CASSQETSYGTQETQYF.

This clone was seen a single time. The genes are TRBV9 and TRBJ2-7; D is perhaps TRBD1 (6 bases). The CDR3 has 15 amino acids. The germline gives CDR1 SGDLS, CDR2 YYNGEE. The V and J ends lost 0 bases and 3 bases respectively, with 13 bases between them. This CDR3 reads CASSVAPGVVYEQYF. CDR3 DNA: TGTGCCAGCAGCGTAGCTCCAGGGGTGGTCTACGAGCAGTACTTC.

CDR3 DNA sequence: TGCGCCAGCAGCTTGGTTGGACAGGAAGGAACTGAAGCTTTCTTT. Translated: CASSLVGQEGTEAFF. The chain joins TRBV5-1 to TRBJ1-1; 7 bases align to TRBD1. CDR3 size: 15 residues. Per the germline V gene, CDR1 is SGHRS and CDR2 is YFSETQ. Trimming removed 0 bases from V and 5 bases from J; junction bases left unmatched: 7. Supplemented by reference TRBV5-1 and TRBJ1-1, the full variable domain reads KAGVTQTPRYLIKTRGQQVTLSCSPISGHRSVSWYQQTPGQGLQFLFEYFSETQRNKGNFPGRFSGRQFSNSRSEMNVSTLELGDSALYLCASSLVGQEGTEAFFGQGTRLTVV.

The rearrangement uses TRBV18 and TRBJ1-4; 9 nucleotides match TRBD1. Germline V gives CDR1 KGHSH, CDR2 LQKENI. This CDR3 contains 15 residues. J gave up 5 bases and V 3 bases, and 4 bases lay outside the gene matches. The CDR3 bases are TGTGCCAGCTCACCCGGACAGGGGTGGAATGAAAAACTGTTTTTT. It is translated as CASSPGQGWNEKLFF. Supplemented by reference TRBV18 and TRBJ1-4, the full variable domain reads NAGVMQNPRHLVRRRGQEARLRCSPMKGHSHVYWYRQLPEEGLKFMVYLQKENIIDESGMPKERFSAEFPKEGPSILRIQQVVRGDSAAYFCASSPGQGWNEKLFFGSGTQLSVL.

The chain joins TRBV6-1 to TRBJ2-7; TRBD1 might be the D (5 bases). This CDR3 region has 15 residues. Germline values: CDR1 MNHNS, CDR2 SASEGT. Trimming took 8 bases from V and 1 from J, leaving 18 bases between them. The CDR3, as DNA: TGTGCCAGCGGACGAACGGACACGACATCCTACGAGCAGTACTTC. Residues: CASGRTDTTSYEQYF.

The table lists this clone with a count of one. J is TRBJ1-4 and V is TRBV14, with 9 bases aligning to TRBD1. The CDR3 length is 14 residues. Germline CDR1 is SGHDN and CDR2 is FVKESK. V dropped 4 bases and J dropped 4; count of bases not matched to a gene: 1. This CDR3 reads CASSPDRGNEKLFF. Written as DNA, the CDR3 is TGTGCCAGCAGCCCGGACAGGGGTAATGAAAAACTGTTTTTT.

The chain is built from TRBV7-9 and TRBJ2-1; D may be TRBD2 (7 bases). CDR1 and CDR2 (germline): SEHNR, FQNEAQ (reference sequence). The CDR3 consists of 16 residues. The V and J ends lost 2 bases and 0 bases respectively, with 11 bases between them. CDR3 loop: CASSLRGGSSYNEQFF. DNA for the CDR3: TGTGCCAGCAGCTTAAGGGGGGGGAGCTCCTACAATGAGCAGTTCTTC.

This clone was counted a single time. The V and J genes are TRBV7-8 and TRBJ2-3; 14 bases match TRBD2. The CDR3 length is 19 residues. Germline CDR1 and CDR2: SGHVS and FQNEAQ. The junction had 11 bases not matched to a gene; V was cut back by 5 bases and J by 1 base. In DNA, the CDR3 is TGTGCCAGCAGCATACTAGAACCGACTAGCGGGAGGGGCACAGATACGCAGTATTTT. This codes for CASSILEPTSGRGTDTQYF.

This rearrangement joins TRBV9 to TRBJ2-2; D is perhaps TRBD1 or TRBD2 (7 bases each). CDR3 length: 16 amino acids. Per the germline V gene, CDR1 is SGDLS and CDR2 is YYNGEE. Between the trimmed V and J ends, which lost 2 bases and 2 bases, there was a span of 13 bases. CDR3 sequence (DNA): TGTGCCAGCAGCGTGGGAGGGACAGATAACACCGGGGAGCTGTTTTTT. Protein: CASSVGGTDNTGELFF.

The gene calls are TRBV19 and TRBJ2-2; a possible D gene is TRBD2 (6 bases). Per germline, CDR1 LNHDA and CDR2 SQIVND (reference sequence). V shed 8 bases and J shed 4 bases, with 14 bases lying between them. The CDR3 loop spans 14 amino acids. The CDR3 sequence is CASRPGLRTGELFF. The CDR3 DNA reads TGTGCCAGTCGCCCGGGACTTCGCACCGGGGAGCTGTTTTTT.

The V and J genes are TRBV2 and TRBJ2-1, with 8 nucleotides matching TRBD2. The J segment lost 1 base and the V segment lost 5 bases, leaving 7 bases of the junction unmatched. Germline lookup yields CDR1 SNHLY and CDR2 FYNNEI. The CDR3 covers 16 residues. The CDR3 region has the DNA TGTGCCAGCAGTATCGATAGCGGGGTATCCTACAATGAGCAGTTCTTC. It is translated as CASSIDSGVSYNEQFF.

This sequence joins TRBV5-4 and TRBJ2-3; TRBD1 aligns across 10 bases. The CDR3 is made up of 14 amino acids. Germline values: CDR1 SGHNT, CDR2 YYREEE (reference sequence). The trim removed 5 bases at V and 6 bases at J, leaving 6 bases unmatched. The CDR3 coding sequence is TGTGCCAGCAGGGCCGGGACAGGGGTTGATACGCAGTATTTT. Its translation is CASRAGTGVDTQYF.

The gene calls are TRBV18 and TRBJ2-5, with a weak D call TRBD1 (7 bases). The CDR3 has 13 residues. The germline V and J ends were trimmed by 5 bases and 5 bases, with 12 bases remaining between them. The germline CDR1 and CDR2 sequences are KGHSH and LQKENI. The CDR3 reads CASSSPGGETQYF. Here the CDR3 DNA reads TGTGCCAGCTCATCCCCAGGGGGGGAGACCCAGTACTTC. Complete variable domain (other parts from reference TRBV18 and TRBJ2-5): NAGVMQNPRHLVRRRGQEARLRCSPMKGHSHVYWYRQLPEEGLKFMVYLQKENIIDESGMPKERFSAEFPKEGPSILRIQQVVRGDSAAYFCASSSPGGETQYFGPGTRLLVL.

The gene calls are TRBV11-2 and TRBJ2-2; 10 nucleotides match TRBD1. The CDR3 covers 17 residues. Germline V CDR1 and CDR2: SGHAT, FQNNGV. The trim removed 5 bases at V and 4 bases at J, leaving 10 bases unmatched. CDR3: CASSRTLGQGLTGELFF. The CDR3 nucleotides read TGTGCCAGCAGCCGAACCTTGGGACAGGGGCTCACCGGGGAGCTGTTTTTT.

V and J are TRBV30 and TRBJ1-5, with D perhaps TRBD1 (5 bases). This CDR3 comprises 15 residues. The germline CDR1 and CDR2 sequences are GTSNPN and SVGIG (reference sequence). Trimming removed 4 bases at V and 1 base at J, with 14 bases between. CDR3 region: CAWTPGPPSNQPQHF. CDR3 coding DNA: TGTGCCTGGACCCCGGGACCCCCAAGCAATCAGCCCCAGCATTTT.

The chain is built from TRBV4-1 and TRBJ2-7, with D unclear. Germline CDR1 MGHRA, CDR2 YSYEKL. The CDR3 has 15 amino acids. V lost 0 bases and J 6 bases, leaving 15 bases between the germline ends. The CDR3 coding sequence is TGCGCCAGCAGCCAAGAAGATCAGCGCTTCAGCGAGCAGTACTTC. It specifies CASSQEDQRFSEQYF.

The rearrangement links TRBV19 to TRBJ2-5, with 10 bases matching TRBD2. Trimming at V came to 6 bases and at J to 5 bases, leaving 9 bases not matched to a gene. Germline V CDR1 and CDR2: LNHDA, SQIVND (reference sequence). CDR3 length equals 15 residues. CDR3 sequence reads: CASSLVAGGRETQYF. CDR3 nucleotides: TGTGCCAGTAGCTTGGTAGCGGGAGGAAGGGAGACCCAGTACTTC.

This clone was detected a few times. The chain joins TRBV6-6 to TRBJ1-1; the D is unclear. V was cut by 8 bases and J by 4 bases, with 11 bases left in between. There are 12 residues in the CDR3. Germline assignment: CDR1 MNHNY and CDR2 SVGAGI (reference sequence). The CDR3 sequence is CASLSVGTEAFF. CDR3 nucleotide sequence: TGTGCCAGCCTATCTGTGGGCACTGAAGCTTTCTTT.

The chain uses TRBV19 and TRBJ1-5; D is possibly TRBD1 (6 bases). Trimming left V 3 bases short and J 0 bases short, with 12 bases between. Germline loops: CDR1 LNHDA, CDR2 SQIVND (reference sequence). The CDR3 runs 16 residues. The CDR3 nucleotides read TGTGCCAGTAGTATCCCTCCGGACAGTAGCAATCAGCCCCAGCATTTT. This gives the protein CASSIPPDSSNQPQHF.